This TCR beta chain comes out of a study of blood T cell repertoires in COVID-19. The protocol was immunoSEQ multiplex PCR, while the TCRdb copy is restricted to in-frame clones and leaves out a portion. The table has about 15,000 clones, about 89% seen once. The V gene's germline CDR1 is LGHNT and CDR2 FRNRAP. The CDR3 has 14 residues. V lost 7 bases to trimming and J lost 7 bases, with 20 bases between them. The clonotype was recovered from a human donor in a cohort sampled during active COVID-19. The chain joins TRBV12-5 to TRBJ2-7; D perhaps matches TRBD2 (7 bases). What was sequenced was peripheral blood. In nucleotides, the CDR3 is TGTGCTAGTGCCCGGGGGGCCTCAGTGGGGGAGCAGTACTTC. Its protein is CASARGASVGEQYF. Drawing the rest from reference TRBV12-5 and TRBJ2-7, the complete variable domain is DARVTQTPRHKVTEMGQEVTMRCQPILGHNTVFWYRQTMMQGLELLAYFRNRAPLDDSGMPKDRFSAEMPDATLATLKIQPSEPRDSAVYFCASARGASVGEQYFGPGTRLTVT.